The present TCR beta chain was sequenced within a study of OX40 agonist ivuxolimab in advanced cancers. Clones were sequenced by immunoSEQ multiplex PCR, and TCRdb holds only the in-frame ones, with some missing. The sample lists over 75,000 clones, 94% occurring once. Trimming removed 3 bases at V and 2 bases at J, with 14 bases between. The germline gives CDR1 SQVTM, CDR2 ANQGSEA. The CDR3 spans 14 residues. The sequence came from an adult with an advanced solid tumor such as melanoma, head and neck, liver or kidney cancer. The V call is TRBV29-1, the J call TRBJ2-7, with a weak D call TRBD1 (7 bases). Sequenced material: CD4+ or CD8+ T cells sorted from blood, taken in a trial of the OX40 agonist ivuxolimab. The CDR3: CSVEEGARPYEQYF. The CDR3 DNA sequence: TGCAGCGTTGAGGAGGGGGCCAGGCCCTACGAGCAGTACTTC.